Below, 25 T cell receptor beta chains from the same sample are listed, as sequenced in a study of monozygotic twins with inflammatory bowel disease. Each CDR3 protein gets one entry in TCRdb, which reprocessed the 5' RACE reads and gives no DNA. Here the sample table reports some 99,000 distinct CDR3 sequences. The sequenced material came from blood. Receptors originate from a human donor with ulcerative colitis or Crohn's disease, or a healthy co-twin of an affected twin (not recorded which).

The gene calls are TRBV27 and TRBJ2-7; lacking DNA, the TRBD1 call made by TCRdb goes unchecked. The CDR3 covers 15 residues. Per the germline V gene, CDR1 is MNHEY and CDR2 is SMNVEV (reference sequence). The CDR3: CATSVSWDTSYEQYF.

V usage is TRBV20-1 and J usage is TRBJ2-3. CDR3 length: 14 residues. The V gene's germline CDR1 is DFQATT and CDR2 SNEGSKA (reference sequence). The CDR3 reads CSARDQAGTDTQYF.

This sequence joins TRBV7-2 and TRBJ1-5. The germline V gene encodes CDR1 SGHTA and CDR2 FQGNSA. The CDR3 covers 15 residues. The CDR3 loop is CASSLEGGYYQPQHF.

The genes are TRBV7-9 and TRBJ1-1. The CDR3 runs to 13 residues. Germline CDR1 reads SEHNR; CDR2 reads FQNEAQ (reference sequence). This CDR3 is CASSSEGDTEAFF.

The chain links TRBV12-3 or TRBV12-4 to TRBJ2-1; TCRdb's D call, TRBD2, is unchecked because there is no DNA. This CDR3 is built from 17 residues. The CDR3 sequence is CVSSLGGGRAPSDEQFF.

V is TRBV2 and J is TRBJ1-2; TCRdb returns TRBD1, unconfirmable since there is no DNA. Germline loops: CDR1 SNHLY, CDR2 FYNNEI. CDR3 length: 14 amino acids. Here the CDR3 reads CASGPSGRGYGYTF.

The genes are TRBV4-1 and TRBJ2-3; absent DNA, TCRdb's TRBD2 call cannot be checked. The CDR3 runs 17 residues. Germline V gives CDR1 MGHRA, CDR2 YSYEKL. CDR3 residues: CASSREGQAGQSDTQYF.

The chain links TRBV9 to TRBJ1-3; without DNA, the TCRdb call of TRBD1 cannot be checked. Germline CDR1 is SGDLS and CDR2 is YYNGEE. The CDR3 has 16 amino acids. The CDR3 sequence is CASSLSTGYSGNTIYF. Combining the CDR3 with reference TRBV9 and TRBJ1-3 gives the whole variable domain DSGVTQTPKHLITATGQRVTLRCSPRSGDLSVYWYQQSLDQGLQFLIQYYNGEERAKGNILERFSAQQFPDLHSELNLSSLELGDSALYFCASSLSTGYSGNTIYFGEGSWLTVV.

The CDR3 sequence: CASSVAGPDYNEQFF. The gene calls are TRBV9 and TRBJ2-1; checking the TCRdb D call of TRBD2 is not possible without DNA. The CDR3 totals 15 residues. Germline V gene lookup returns CDR1 SGDLS and CDR2 YYNGEE.

V is TRBV9 and J is TRBJ2-7. The CDR3 has 14 residues. CDR1 is SGDLS, CDR2 YYNGEE, per germline. CDR3 amino acids: CASSIGSEIYEQYF.

This sequence joins TRBV19 and TRBJ1-5; TCRdb reports TRBD1, a call that lacks DNA to check it against. The CDR3 contains 13 residues. Germline V lookup: CDR1 LNHDA, CDR2 SQIVND (reference sequence). CDR3: CASRTGGDQPQHF.

CDR3 region: CASSPDSYNEQFF. The chain couples TRBV5-1 to TRBJ2-1; TCRdb's D call of TRBD1 is untestable without DNA. This CDR3 spans 13 amino acids. Per germline, CDR1 SGHRS and CDR2 YFSETQ.

The chain employs TRBV24-1 and TRBJ2-1; the D call of TRBD2 rests on TCRdb alone, since no DNA is present to check it. The CDR3 covers 16 residues. Germline values: CDR1 KGHDR, CDR2 SFDVKD. The CDR3 region is CATSDPKAGTPNEQFF.

The chain links TRBV30 to TRBJ2-7. Germline values: CDR1 GTSNPN, CDR2 SVGIG (reference sequence). The CDR3 is 13 amino acids. CDR3 protein: CAWSEAVSYEQYF.

The chain has TRBV11-2 and TRBJ2-5; TCRdb outputs TRBD2, but without DNA this stays unchecked. The CDR3 covers 16 residues. CDR1 is SGHAT and CDR2 is FQNNGV in the germline V gene. The CDR3 sequence: CASSLGSTSLQETQYF.

V gene TRBV7-2 combines with J gene TRBJ2-2; TCRdb's D gene call, TRBD1, goes unchecked for lack of DNA. The CDR3 consists of 15 residues. Germline V gives CDR1 SGHTA, CDR2 FQGNSA. The chain's CDR3 is CASSLGGQSPGELFF.

The chain has TRBV5-1 and TRBJ1-4; TCRdb's D call of TRBD1 is untestable without DNA. Germline CDR1 reads SGHRS; CDR2 reads YFSETQ. This CDR3 comprises 16 residues. The CDR3 reads CASSLEVRETNEKLFF.

The chain uses TRBV5-1 and TRBJ2-2; TCRdb's D gene call, TRBD1, goes unchecked for lack of DNA. The CDR3 extends over 15 amino acids. Germline V CDR1 and CDR2: SGHRS, YFSETQ. The CDR3 loop is CASSLGTGNTGELFF. The full variable domain, with the rest looked up from reference TRBV5-1 and TRBJ2-2, is KAGVTQTPRYLIKTRGQQVTLSCSPISGHRSVSWYQQTPGQGLQFLFEYFSETQRNKGNFPGRFSGRQFSNSRSEMNVSTLELGDSALYLCASSLGTGNTGELFFGEGSRLTVL.

The chain joins TRBV2 to TRBJ1-1; TCRdb lists TRBD1, though no DNA is available to test this call. The CDR3 sequence is 14 residues long. Per the germline V gene, CDR1 is SNHLY and CDR2 is FYNNEI. CDR3 sequence: CASPPGWGVTEAFF.

The V and J genes are TRBV6-1 and TRBJ1-2. CDR1 is MNHNS, CDR2 SASEGT, per germline. CDR3 length: 14 amino acids. CDR3 amino acids: CASSPNGVRYGYTF.

The gene calls are TRBV27 and TRBJ2-7; the TCRdb D gene call, TRBD1, has no DNA to confirm it. The CDR3 is made up of 14 amino acids. The germline gives CDR1 MNHEY, CDR2 SMNVEV (reference sequence). The CDR3 sequence is CASSLRDESYEQYF.

This chain uses TRBV29-1 with TRBJ2-5; the TCRdb D gene call, TRBD1, has no DNA to confirm it. Germline CDR1 and CDR2: SQVTM and ANQGSEA. This CDR3 spans 13 amino acids. CDR3 residues: CSVEGGPQETQYF. Combining the CDR3 with reference TRBV29-1 and TRBJ2-5 gives the whole variable domain SAVISQKPSRDICQRGTSLTIQCQVDSQVTMMFWYRQQPGQSLTLIATANQGSEATYESGFVIDKFPISRPNLTFSTLTVSNMSPEDSSIYLCSVEGGPQETQYFGPGTRLLVL.

The gene calls are TRBV5-6 and TRBJ1-3; TCRdb lists TRBD1, though no DNA is available to test this call. Germline CDR1 is SGHDT and CDR2 is YYEEEE. This CDR3 contains 15 residues. The CDR3: CASSVYRHPGNTIYF.

CDR3 loop: CSVGRDGGELFF. The chain is built from TRBV29-1 and TRBJ2-2. The CDR3 is 12 amino acids. CDR1 is SQVTM and CDR2 is ANQGSEA in the germline V gene.

The gene calls are TRBV5-1 and TRBJ2-7. This CDR3 is 15 amino acids long. The germline gives CDR1 SGHRS, CDR2 YFSETQ. CDR3 residues: CASSLQDLSSYEQYF.